This passage covers 26 T cell receptor beta chains from one sample sequenced in a study of OX40 agonist ivuxolimab in advanced cancers. Data came from immunoSEQ multiplex PCR; TCRdb stores just in-frame clones and leaves some out. The data hold about 42,000 clones, with around 88% observed a single time. Sequencing was performed on CD4+ or CD8+ T cells sorted from blood, taken in a trial of the OX40 agonist ivuxolimab. The receptors were gathered from an adult with an advanced solid tumor such as melanoma, head and neck, liver or kidney cancer.

The chain has TRBV14 and TRBJ1-2; D remains unclear. Trimming stripped 1 base from V and 7 bases from J, with 10 bases between. The CDR3 is made up of 13 amino acids. Germline CDR1 SGHDN, CDR2 FVKESK. This CDR3 is CASSQGGASGYTF. CDR3 DNA sequence: TGTGCCAGCAGCCAAGGCGGCGCGAGTGGCTACACCTTC. Combining the CDR3 with reference TRBV14 and TRBJ1-2 gives the whole variable domain EAGVTQFPSHSVIEKGQTVTLRCDPISGHDNLYWYRRVMGKEIKFLLHFVKESKQDESGMPNNRFLAERTGGTYSTLKVQPAELEDSGVYFCASSQGGASGYTFGSGTRLTVV.

The rearrangement uses TRBV5-1 and TRBJ2-1; D is uncertain. The CDR3 consists of 14 residues. Germline loops: CDR1 SGHRS, CDR2 YFSETQ. The ends were cut back, 0 bases at V and 4 bases at J, with 8 bases in the middle. The CDR3 nucleotides are TGCGCCAGCAGCTTGGTCGAAACATACAATGAGCAGTTCTTC. This sequence encodes CASSLVETYNEQFF.

This chain uses TRBV6-1 with TRBJ2-4, with D perhaps TRBD2 (6 bases). In germline, CDR1 is MNHNS, CDR2 SASEGT. V dropped 7 bases and J dropped 0 bases, with 13 bases sitting between them. The CDR3 totals 15 residues. CDR3 sequence (DNA): TGTGCCAGCACACCTAGCGAATTAGCCAAAAACATTCAGTACTTC. This translates into CASTPSELAKNIQYF.

The chain uses TRBV4-1 and TRBJ2-7; 10 bases align to TRBD2. Germline assignment: CDR1 MGHRA and CDR2 YSYEKL. V was pared by 4 bases and J by 4 bases, with 7 bases of the junction left unmatched. The CDR3 spans 15 residues. The CDR3 bases are TGCGCCAGCAGCCTTCTAGCGGGAGTCTCATACGAGCAGTACTTC. It encodes CASSLLAGVSYEQYF.

The chain recombines TRBV13 with TRBJ2-7, with 7 bases identical to TRBD2. The CDR3 is 14 amino acids. V was clipped by 7 bases and J by 0 bases; unmatched bases: 6. Germline assignment: CDR1 PRHDT and CDR2 FYEKMQ (reference sequence). CDR3: CASTLGGSSYEQYF. The CDR3 DNA reads TGTGCCAGCACCCTAGGCGGGAGCTCCTACGAGCAGTACTTC.

The chain recombines TRBV9 with TRBJ1-5, with D perhaps TRBD1 (5 bases). Germline lookup yields CDR1 SGDLS and CDR2 YYNGEE. The CDR3 has 14 amino acids. V was trimmed by 4 bases and J by 0 bases, leaving 8 bases between them. This CDR3 reads CASSRDLSNQPQHF. The CDR3 nucleotides are TGTGCCAGCAGCCGGGACCTTAGCAATCAGCCCCAGCATTTT.

The genes are TRBV13 and TRBJ2-1; 10 bases line up with TRBD2. The CDR3 spans 13 residues. The V gene's germline CDR1 is PRHDT and CDR2 FYEKMQ (reference sequence). This CDR3 is CAMRASGSYEQFF. As DNA, the CDR3 is TGTGCTATGCGGGCTAGCGGGAGTTATGAGCAGTTCTTC.

The V gene is TRBV4-2, the J gene TRBJ2-5, with D perhaps being TRBD1 or TRBD2 (5 bases each). This CDR3 has 15 amino acids. Germline V CDR1 and CDR2: LGHNA, YNFKEQ. The V gene lost 4 bases and the J gene lost 6 bases, with 18 bases spanning the gap. CDR3 DNA sequence: TGTGCCAGCAGCCTCTCCGGGACCCTTCTAAAGACCCAGTACTTC. Its protein is CASSLSGTLLKTQYF.

This clone came up a few times. The V and J genes are TRBV6-5 and TRBJ2-7; 13 bases line up with TRBD2. Looked up from germline, CDR1 is MNHEY and CDR2 is SVGAGI. This CDR3 has 15 amino acids. Trimming removed 0 bases from V and 6 bases from J; junction bases left unmatched: 2. This chain's CDR3 is CASSYSWTSGGEQYF. In nucleotides, the CDR3 is TGTGCCAGCAGTTACTCGTGGACTAGCGGGGGCGAGCAGTACTTC.

This clone has only one observation. The chain couples TRBV5-5 to TRBJ2-7; D remains unclear. Deletions cut 2 bases from V and 2 bases from J, with 8 bases between. Germline CDR1 and CDR2: SGHKS and YYEKEE (reference sequence). The CDR3 length is 13 residues. The CDR3 region has the DNA TGTGCCAGCAGCTTTGGGGTTGCCTACGAGCAGTACTTC. Translating gives CASSFGVAYEQYF.

The V call is TRBV19, the J call TRBJ1-3; 9 bases align to TRBD1. Unmatched junction bases numbered 8, after V lost 8 bases and J lost 0 bases. The CDR3 runs 16 residues. CDR1 is LNHDA and CDR2 is SQIVND in the germline V gene (reference sequence). CDR3 loop: CASSLYRGHSGNTIYF. CDR3 nucleotides: TGTGCCAGTTCCCTCTACAGGGGGCACTCTGGAAACACCATATATTTT.

The chain recombines TRBV9 with TRBJ2-2, with TRBD1 matching over 10 bases. This CDR3 region has 15 residues. V lost 4 bases, J lost 5 bases, and 5 bases stayed unmatched. CDR1 SGDLS and CDR2 YYNGEE come from the germline V gene. CDR3 DNA sequence: TGTGCCAGCAGCTTTCGGACAGGGGGGACCGGGGAGCTGTTTTTT. Amino acid sequence: CASSFRTGGTGELFF.

This chain uses TRBV7-2 with TRBJ2-1; D is unresolved. V was clipped by 0 bases and J by 0 bases, with 12 bases between them. The CDR3 runs 17 residues. Germline V lookup: CDR1 SGHTA, CDR2 FQGNSA. The CDR3: CASSLATATSSYNEQFF. CDR3 sequence (DNA): TGTGCCAGCAGCTTAGCCACAGCTACGAGCTCCTACAATGAGCAGTTCTTC.

The chain employs TRBV4-3 and TRBJ1-1; D uncertain. The CDR3 totals 15 residues. Trimming removed 0 bases at V and 1 base at J, with 9 bases between. Looked up from germline, CDR1 is LGHNA and CDR2 is YSLEER. The DNA for the CDR3 is TGCGCCAGCAGCCAAGATCAGAGGCCGAACACTGAAGCTTTCTTT. Translating gives CASSQDQRPNTEAFF.

V usage is TRBV30 and J usage is TRBJ2-5; D possibly corresponds to TRBD2 (5 bases). The V and J ends lost 1 base and 4 bases respectively, with 7 bases between them. The CDR3 totals 12 residues. Germline CDR1 reads GTSNPN; CDR2 reads SVGIG (reference sequence). CDR3 residues: CAWSGRRETQYF. The CDR3 DNA is TGTGCCTGGAGTGGGAGGAGAGAGACCCAGTACTTC.

This chain uses TRBV6-1 with TRBJ2-1; 11 bases are a match to TRBD1. Germline V gene data show CDR1 as MNHNS and CDR2 as SASEGT. The CDR3 totals 15 residues. The ends lost 2 bases at V and 8 bases at J; junction bases unmatched: 5. CDR3 bases: TGTGCCAGCAGTGAAATTAGGACAGGGGGCGATGAGCAGTTCTTC. Protein: CASSEIRTGGDEQFF.

The V and J genes are TRBV4-2 and TRBJ2-3; D is perhaps TRBD1 or TRBD2 (6 bases each). The CDR3 extends over 15 amino acids. The V gene lost 0 bases and the J gene lost 4 bases, with 11 bases spanning the gap. Germline CDR1 and CDR2: LGHNA and YNFKEQ. The CDR3 DNA follows: TGTGCCAGCAGCCAAGAAAGGGGGGCGGCAGATACGCAGTATTTT. Its protein is CASSQERGAADTQYF.

The rearrangement links TRBV29-1 to TRBJ2-7; D may be TRBD2 (6 bases). The ends were cut back, 7 bases at V and 5 bases at J, with 9 bases in the middle. The germline gives CDR1 SQVTM, CDR2 ANQGSEA. The CDR3 consists of 10 residues. CDR3 loop: CSAGGNEQYF. Written as DNA, the CDR3 is TGCAGCGCCGGGGGTAACGAGCAGTACTTC.

The chain couples TRBV5-1 to TRBJ2-7; 9 bases are shared with TRBD2. Germline CDR1 is SGHRS and CDR2 is YFSETQ. The CDR3 contains 15 residues. The ends lost 1 base at V and 3 bases at J; junction bases unmatched: 5. The CDR3 nucleotides read TGCGCCAGCAGCTTGTTTAGCGGGGGTGTCTACGAGCAGTACTTC. Translation gives CASSLFSGGVYEQYF.

The chain employs TRBV21-1 and TRBJ1-2; TRBD1, as called in the table, went unchecked against the DNA. TRBV21-1 is listed as a pseudogene. This CDR3 contains 14 residues. This CDR3 reads CASSKDGQGYHYTF. DNA for the CDR3: TGTGCCAGCAGCAAAGACGGACAGGGTTATCACTACACCTTC.

The J gene is TRBJ2-7, the V gene TRBV5-4, with D tentatively TRBD2 (6 bases). The CDR3 has 12 residues. Germline V lookup: CDR1 SGHNT, CDR2 YYREEE (reference sequence). Trimming pared 3 bases from V and 9 bases from J, leaving 13 bases between. The CDR3: CASSSAREPQYF. The CDR3 region has the DNA TGTGCCAGCAGCTCAGCCCGGGAGCCGCAGTACTTC. Looking up the rest from reference TRBV5-4 and TRBJ2-7 gives the full variable domain: ETGVTQSPTHLIKTRGQQVTLRCSSQSGHNTVSWYQQALGQGPQFIFQYYREEENGRGNFPPRFSGLQFPNYSSELNVNALELDDSALYLCASSSAREPQYFGPGTRLTVT.

The chain carries TRBV7-9 and TRBJ1-1; no definite D call. The CDR3 consists of 11 residues. Trimming removed 1 base at V and 5 bases at J, with 2 bases between. Germline V lookup: CDR1 SEHNR, CDR2 FQNEAQ (reference sequence). The CDR3 DNA reads as TGTGCCAGCAGCTTAGTAACTGAAGCTTTCTTT. It codes for CASSLVTEAFF.

This chain joins TRBV7-6 and TRBJ2-7; a weak D match, TRBD1 (6 bases). From germline, CDR1 is SGHVS and CDR2 FNYEAQ. This CDR3 contains 14 residues. The germline V and J ends were trimmed by 2 bases and 1 base, with 9 bases remaining between them. CDR3 sequence reads: CASSLQGTSYEQYF. The CDR3, as DNA: TGTGCCAGCAGCTTACAGGGGACGTCCTACGAGCAGTACTTC.

The V and J genes are TRBV4-1 and TRBJ2-3; 9 nucleotides line up with TRBD2. The CDR3 length is 17 residues. Germline CDR1 MGHRA, CDR2 YSYEKL. V trimming: 1 base; J trimming: 6 bases; junction bases outside the gene matches: 11. The CDR3 sequence: CASSQGSPGLAYDTQYF. CDR3 in DNA: TGCGCCAGCAGCCAAGGTTCCCCGGGACTAGCATACGATACGCAGTATTTT.

The chain couples TRBV7-9 to TRBJ1-4; D might be TRBD1 (6 bases). The CDR3 loop spans 17 amino acids. The V gene lost 5 bases and the J gene lost 3 bases, with 19 bases spanning the gap. Germline V gene sequence: CDR1 SEHNR, CDR2 FQNEAQ (reference sequence). DNA of the CDR3: TGTGCCAGCAGCCCTAGGGCAGGGGTAGCGGCTAATGAAAAACTGTTTTTT. It yields the protein CASSPRAGVAANEKLFF.

The genes are TRBV30 and TRBJ1-1; D unclear. The CDR3 loop spans 12 amino acids. V lost 8 bases to trimming and J lost 3 bases, with 13 bases between them. The germline CDR1 and CDR2 sequences are GTSNPN and SVGIG (reference sequence). CDR3 region: CAGLHGYTEAFF. The CDR3, as DNA: TGTGCCGGGCTACACGGTTACACTGAAGCTTTCTTT.